The 25 T cell receptor beta chains given below trace back to one sample, sequenced in a study of blood T cell repertoires in COVID-19. TCRdb's copy holds only in-frame clones and misses some; the assay was immunoSEQ multiplex PCR. The table lists about 250,000 clones, about 91% of them singletons. The sample taken for sequencing was peripheral blood. The receptor set was obtained from a woman aged 30 to 39 with COVID-19, enrolled during active disease.

The chain joins TRBV11-2 to TRBJ2-7; D may be TRBD2 (5 bases). The V gene's germline CDR1 is SGHAT and CDR2 FQNNGV. V lost 1 base to trimming and J lost 6 bases, with 13 bases between them. This CDR3 is 14 amino acids long. The CDR3 DNA reads as TGTGCCAGCAGCTTAGGGGTGTCCGCGGGCGAGCAGTACGTC. This translates into CASSLGVSAGEQYV.

The CDR3 is CASSSTGTNYNEQFF. CDR3 coding DNA: TGTGCCAGTAGTTCTACAGGGACCAACTACAATGAGCAGTTCTTC. The J gene is TRBJ2-1, the V gene TRBV19, with a possible D match to TRBD1 (6 bases). The CDR3 runs to 15 residues. Germline lookup yields CDR1 LNHDA and CDR2 SQIVND (reference sequence). V lost 5 bases to trimming and J lost 3 bases, with 14 bases between them.

The genes are TRBV15 and TRBJ2-1, with D unresolved. V gave up 6 bases and J gave up 4 bases, with 13 bases separating them. The CDR3 consists of 14 residues. Looked up from germline, CDR1 is LNHNV and CDR2 is YYDKDF (reference sequence). In DNA, the CDR3 is TGTGCCACCAGTGGAGCTCCCCTATACAATGAGCAGTTCTTC. Protein sequence: CATSGAPLYNEQFF. Looking up the rest from reference TRBV15 and TRBJ2-1 gives the full variable domain: DAMVIQNPRYQVTQFGKPVTLSCSQTLNHNVMYWYQQKSSQAPKLLFHYYDKDFNNEADTPDNFQSRRPNTSFCFLDIRSPGLGDTAMYLCATSGAPLYNEQFFGPGTRLTVL.

The rearrangement joins TRBV5-1 to TRBJ1-1; tentative D call: TRBD1 (5 bases). Trimming left V 0 bases short and J 1 base short, with 13 bases between. Germline CDR1 SGHRS, CDR2 YFSETQ. The CDR3 runs 16 residues. The CDR3 here is CASSLALRGENTEAFF. CDR3 DNA: TGCGCCAGCAGCTTGGCCCTCCGGGGGGAGAACACTGAAGCTTTCTTT.

The V gene is TRBV5-1, the J gene TRBJ1-1; 9 nucleotides agree with TRBD1. V shed 4 bases and J 4 bases; nucleotides not matched to a gene: 14. The CDR3 contains 17 residues. Germline V gene lookup returns CDR1 SGHRS and CDR2 YFSETQ. CDR3 sequence: CASSHRTGAALGTEAFF. The CDR3 DNA follows: TGCGCCAGCAGCCACCGGACAGGGGCCGCCCTAGGCACTGAAGCTTTCTTT.

The rearrangement uses TRBV5-1 and TRBJ1-4; 7 bases line up with TRBD1. The germline CDR1 and CDR2 sequences are SGHRS and YFSETQ. V shed 4 bases and J 5 bases; nucleotides not matched to a gene: 2. The CDR3 totals 13 residues. CDR3 amino acids: CASSPDRNEKLFF. The CDR3 DNA reads as TGCGCCAGCAGCCCGGACAGGAATGAAAAACTGTTTTTT.

The chain couples TRBV15 to TRBJ1-1; D not resolved. Germline V gene lookup returns CDR1 LNHNV and CDR2 YYDKDF (reference sequence). V was cut by 5 bases and J by 0 bases, with 16 bases left in between. The CDR3 length is 16 residues. CDR3 in DNA: TGTGCCACCAGCGCCCTTCAGGCCAGTTTGAACACTGAAGCTTTCTTT. Protein sequence: CATSALQASLNTEAFF.

The chain is built from TRBV3-1 (or the pseudogene TRBV3-2) and TRBJ2-1; 12 bases fit TRBD2. Germline CDR1 and CDR2: LGHDT and YNNKEL (reference sequence). This CDR3 spans 18 amino acids. The trim removed 0 bases at V and 0 bases at J, leaving 3 bases unmatched. The CDR3 loop reads CASSQELAGGSSYNEQFF. The CDR3 DNA reads TGTGCCAGCAGCCAAGAACTAGCGGGGGGAAGCTCCTACAATGAGCAGTTCTTC.

The chain combines TRBV4-1 with TRBJ2-7; 10 bases align to TRBD2. The CDR3 spans 16 residues. The ends lost 0 bases at V and 3 bases at J; junction bases unmatched: 5. Looked up from germline, CDR1 is MGHRA and CDR2 is YSYEKL. CDR3 coding DNA: TGCGCCAGCAGCCAAGATGTAGCGGGAGGATACTACGAGCAGTACGTC. Translating gives CASSQDVAGGYYEQYV.

This chain uses TRBV2 with TRBJ1-6; D remains ambiguous. CDR3 size: 14 residues. Deletions cut 3 bases from V and 7 bases from J, with 10 bases between. Germline V lookup: CDR1 SNHLY, CDR2 FYNNEI. This CDR3 is CASSDRTGNSPLHF. The DNA for the CDR3 is TGTGCCAGCAGTGACCGGACGGGAAATTCACCCCTCCACTTT. The entire variable domain, with the rest obtained from reference TRBV2 and TRBJ1-6, is as follows: EPEVTQTPSHQVTQMGQEVILRCVPISNHLYFYWYRQILGQKVEFLVSFYNNEISEKSEIFDDQFSVERPDGSNFTLKIRSTKLEDSAMYFCASSDRTGNSPLHFGNGTRLTVT.

CDR3 sequence: CASSVAEREVGGELFF. The CDR3 DNA reads TGTGCCAGCAGCGTAGCGGAGCGGGAGGTTGGCGGGGAGCTGTTTTTT. The rearrangement joins TRBV9 to TRBJ2-2; 9 positions match TRBD2. J lost 7 bases, V lost 0 bases, and 7 bases had no gene match. CDR3 length: 16 amino acids. Germline assignment: CDR1 SGDLS and CDR2 YYNGEE.

This clone turned up a few times. This chain connects TRBV29-1 to TRBJ1-5; unclear D gene. Between the trimmed V and J ends, which lost 6 bases and 2 bases, there was a span of 17 bases. The CDR3 totals 15 residues. CDR1 is SQVTM, CDR2 ANQGSEA, per germline. The chain's CDR3 is CSVSDGLLGNQPQHF. The CDR3 DNA is TGCAGCGTCTCGGACGGACTCCTCGGCAATCAGCCCCAGCATTTT. Full variable domain (remainder filled in from reference TRBV29-1 and TRBJ1-5): SAVISQKPSRDICQRGTSLTIQCQVDSQVTMMFWYRQQPGQSLTLIATANQGSEATYESGFVIDKFPISRPNLTFSTLTVSNMSPEDSSIYLCSVSDGLLGNQPQHFGDGTRLSIL.

This chain joins TRBV6-5 and TRBJ2-3; 9 nucleotides line up with TRBD2. Germline V gene lookup returns CDR1 MNHEY and CDR2 SVGAGI. V shed 5 bases, J shed 1 base, and the junction held 4 bases outside the gene matches. The CDR3 extends over 15 amino acids. CDR3 nucleotides: TGTGCCAGCAGTCCCAGGACTAGCGGCACAGATACGCAGTATTTT. Its protein product is CASSPRTSGTDTQYF.

The chain employs TRBV18 and TRBJ1-5; tentative D call: TRBD1 (6 bases). The germline gives CDR1 KGHSH, CDR2 LQKENI. This CDR3 comprises 15 residues. V lost 4 bases, J lost 7 bases, and 17 bases lay in between. CDR3 in amino acids: CASSQSEGERQPQHF. The CDR3 region has the DNA TGTGCCAGCTCACAATCCGAGGGGGAGCGGCAGCCCCAGCATTTT.

The chain's CDR3 is CASSIREFGNQPQHF. The CDR3 DNA is TGTGCCAGTAGTATTAGGGAGTTCGGCAATCAGCCCCAGCATTTT. This chain uses TRBV19 with TRBJ1-5, with D unclear. This CDR3 region has 15 residues. V was shortened by 3 bases and J by 2 bases, with 11 bases between the two germline ends. CDR1 LNHDA and CDR2 SQIVND come from the germline V gene (reference sequence). Filled out from reference TRBV19 and TRBJ1-5, the complete variable domain reads DGGITQSPKYLFRKEGQNVTLSCEQNLNHDAMYWYRQDPGQGLRLIYYSQIVNDFQKGDIAEGYSVSREKKESFPLTVTSAQKNPTAFYLCASSIREFGNQPQHFGDGTRLSIL.

J is TRBJ2-3 and V is TRBV27; D remains ambiguous. The CDR3 is 15 residues long. Deletions cut 1 base from V and 2 bases from J, with 10 bases between. CDR1 and CDR2 (germline): MNHEY, SMNVEV (reference sequence). In DNA, the CDR3 is TGTGCCAGCAGTTTATTTGCGGTAGTCACAGATACGCAGTATTTT. Translated: CASSLFAVVTDTQYF.

The chain's CDR3 is CASSQDSSGGEVETQYF. The CDR3 DNA is TGCGCCAGCAGCCAAGATTCCAGCGGGGGGGAAGTAGAGACCCAGTACTTC. This chain links TRBV4-3 with TRBJ2-5; TRBD2 aligns across 10 bases. This CDR3 comprises 17 residues. Germline values: CDR1 LGHNA, CDR2 YSLEER. With 0 bases clipped from V and 4 bases from J, the junction kept 8 bases outside the gene matches.

This rearrangement joins TRBV6-1 to TRBJ2-1, with TRBD1 matching over 9 bases. Trimming took 1 base from V and 5 from J; bases not matched to a gene: 9. The germline CDR1 and CDR2 sequences are MNHNS and SASEGT. This CDR3 spans 17 amino acids. The CDR3 region has the DNA TGTGCCAGCAGTGAAGGAACGGGACAGGGCAGGGACAATGAGCAGTTCTTC. Its translation: CASSEGTGQGRDNEQFF.

The chain couples TRBV11-1 to TRBJ1-6; D unclear. The germline V gene encodes CDR1 SGHAT and CDR2 FQDESV (reference sequence). The V and J ends lost 5 bases and 14 bases respectively, with 19 bases between them. CDR3 size: 14 residues. CDR3 protein: CASSPKGALRALHF. The CDR3, as DNA: TGTGCCAGCAGCCCAAAGGGAGCGCTTCGGGCCCTCCACTTT.

This clone was observed a single time. In DNA, the CDR3 is TGTGCCAGCAGGTCCCATTACAGGGCAGGCGAGCAGTACGTC. It codes for CASRSHYRAGEQYV. This rearrangement joins TRBV6-5 to TRBJ2-7; perhaps TRBD1 as D (6 bases). This CDR3 is 14 amino acids long. CDR1 MNHEY and CDR2 SVGAGI come from the germline V gene. V was cut by 6 bases and J by 6 bases, with 18 bases left in between.

This rearrangement joins TRBV6-2 or TRBV6-3 to TRBJ2-1; 8 nucleotides agree with TRBD1. The J segment lost 8 bases and the V segment lost 5 bases, leaving 8 bases of the junction unmatched. Per germline, CDR1 MNHEY and CDR2 SVGEGT. This CDR3 comprises 14 residues. This CDR3 is CASSPAGGRDEQFF. CDR3 sequence (DNA): TGTGCCAGCAGTCCGGCAGGGGGCCGCGATGAGCAGTTCTTC.

The rearrangement uses TRBV5-1 and TRBJ2-7; 12 nucleotides line up with TRBD2. J lost 6 bases, V lost 4 bases, and 11 bases had no gene match. The germline V gene encodes CDR1 SGHRS and CDR2 YFSETQ. The CDR3 consists of 16 residues. This CDR3 is CASSAGPSGGALEQYF. CDR3 nucleotide sequence: TGCGCCAGCAGCGCGGGACCTAGCGGGGGGGCCCTCGAGCAGTACTTC.

The rearrangement links TRBV4-1 to TRBJ1-5; TRBD1 matches 9 bases. The CDR3 spans 20 residues. The germline V gene has CDR1 MGHRA and CDR2 YSYEKL. The ends lost 3 bases at V and 6 bases at J; junction bases unmatched: 21. CDR3 loop: CASSQRPAGPSTGGTQPQHF. CDR3 in DNA: TGCGCCAGCAGCCAGAGGCCCGCGGGACCGTCGACAGGGGGGACTCAGCCCCAGCATTTT.

The V call is TRBV27, the J call TRBJ1-2; 7 bases align to TRBD1. The ends lost 2 bases at V and 8 bases at J; junction bases unmatched: 5. This CDR3 is 13 amino acids long. The germline gives CDR1 MNHEY, CDR2 SMNVEV (reference sequence). The CDR3 spells CASSLKGARGYTF. The DNA of the CDR3 is TGTGCCAGCAGTTTAAAGGGGGCGCGAGGCTACACCTTC.

Written as DNA, the CDR3 is TGCGCCAGCAGCTACCCGGGACAGGGGGATTACTCTGGGGCCAACGTCCTGACTTTC. Translated: CASSYPGQGDYSGANVLTF. This chain links TRBV4-1 with TRBJ2-6; 11 nucleotides line up with TRBD1. The CDR3 covers 19 residues. V lost 5 bases, J lost 0 bases, and 9 bases stayed unmatched. CDR1 is MGHRA and CDR2 is YSYEKL in the germline V gene.